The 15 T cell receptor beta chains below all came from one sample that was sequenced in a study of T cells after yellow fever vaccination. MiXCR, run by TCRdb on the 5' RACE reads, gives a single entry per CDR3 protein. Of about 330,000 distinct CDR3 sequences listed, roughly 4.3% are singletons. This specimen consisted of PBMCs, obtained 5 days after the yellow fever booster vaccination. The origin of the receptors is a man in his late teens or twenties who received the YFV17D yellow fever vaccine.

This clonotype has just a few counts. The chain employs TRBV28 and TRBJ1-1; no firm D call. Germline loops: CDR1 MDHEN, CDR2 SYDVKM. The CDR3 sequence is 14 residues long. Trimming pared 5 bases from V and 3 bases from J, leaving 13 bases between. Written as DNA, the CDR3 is TGTGCCAGCAGTCTTATCACAGTTGACACTGAAGCTTTCTTT. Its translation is CASSLITVDTEAFF.

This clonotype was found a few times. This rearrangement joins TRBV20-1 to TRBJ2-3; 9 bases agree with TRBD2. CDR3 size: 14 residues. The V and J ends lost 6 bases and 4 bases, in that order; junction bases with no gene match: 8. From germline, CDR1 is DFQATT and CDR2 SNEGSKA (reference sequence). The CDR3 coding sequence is TGCAGTGCCTCAGCTAGCGGGGAAGCAGATACGCAGTATTTT. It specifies CSASASGEADTQYF.

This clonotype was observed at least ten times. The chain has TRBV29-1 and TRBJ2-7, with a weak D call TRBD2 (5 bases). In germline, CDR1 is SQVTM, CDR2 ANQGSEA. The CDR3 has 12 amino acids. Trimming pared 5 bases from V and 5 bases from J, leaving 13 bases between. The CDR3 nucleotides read TGCAGCGTTACTCTCGGAGGCCACGAGCAGTACTTC. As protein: CSVTLGGHEQYF.

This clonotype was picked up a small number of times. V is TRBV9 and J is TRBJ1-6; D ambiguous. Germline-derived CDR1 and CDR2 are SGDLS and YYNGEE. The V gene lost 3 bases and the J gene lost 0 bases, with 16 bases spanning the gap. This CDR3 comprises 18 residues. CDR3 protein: CASSARSGQSSYNSPLHF. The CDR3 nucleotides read TGTGCCAGCAGCGCCCGTTCCGGGCAGAGCTCCTATAATTCACCCCTCCACTTT.

The DNA of the CDR3 is TGTGCCAGCAGCCTTCGGACTAGCGGGGCTGAAGATACGCAGTATTTT. Translating it yields CASSLRTSGAEDTQYF. V gene TRBV7-3 combines with J gene TRBJ2-3, with 12 bases matching TRBD2. The junction had 8 bases not matched to a gene; V was cut back by 5 bases and J by 5 bases. The CDR3 is made up of 16 amino acids. CDR1 and CDR2 from the germline V gene are SGHTA and FQGTGA.

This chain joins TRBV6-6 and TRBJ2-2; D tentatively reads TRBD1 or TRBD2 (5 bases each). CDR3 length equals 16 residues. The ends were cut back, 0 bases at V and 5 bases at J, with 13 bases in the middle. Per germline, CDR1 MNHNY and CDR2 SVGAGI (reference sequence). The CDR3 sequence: CASSYSLPRETGELFF. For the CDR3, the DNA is TGTGCCAGCAGTTACTCGCTTCCCAGGGAGACCGGGGAGCTGTTTTTT.

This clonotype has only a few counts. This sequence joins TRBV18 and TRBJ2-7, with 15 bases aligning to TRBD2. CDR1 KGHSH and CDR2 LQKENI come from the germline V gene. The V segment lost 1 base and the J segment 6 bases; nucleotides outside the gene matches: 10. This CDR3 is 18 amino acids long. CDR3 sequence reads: CASSPRGLAGGRASEQYF. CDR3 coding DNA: TGTGCCAGCTCACCACGAGGACTAGCGGGGGGGAGGGCCAGCGAGCAGTACTTC.

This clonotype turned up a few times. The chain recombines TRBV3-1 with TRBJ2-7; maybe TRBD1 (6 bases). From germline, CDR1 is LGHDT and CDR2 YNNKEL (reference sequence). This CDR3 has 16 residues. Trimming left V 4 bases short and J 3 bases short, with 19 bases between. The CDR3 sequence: CASSRPVGQGHYEQYF. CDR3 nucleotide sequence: TGTGCCAGCAGCCGACCGGTAGGGCAGGGACACTACGAGCAGTACTTC.

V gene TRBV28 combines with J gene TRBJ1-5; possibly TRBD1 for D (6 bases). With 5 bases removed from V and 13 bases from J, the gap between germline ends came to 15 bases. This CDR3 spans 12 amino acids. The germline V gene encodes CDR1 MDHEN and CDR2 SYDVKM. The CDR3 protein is CASSQTGQRQHF. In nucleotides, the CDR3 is TGTGCCAGCAGTCAAACCGGACAGCGTCAGCATTTT.

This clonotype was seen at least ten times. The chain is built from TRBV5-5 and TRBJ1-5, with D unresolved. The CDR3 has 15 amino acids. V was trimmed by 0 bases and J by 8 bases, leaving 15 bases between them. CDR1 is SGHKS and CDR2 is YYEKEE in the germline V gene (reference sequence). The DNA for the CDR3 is TGTGCCAGCAGCTTGGAAGGAAGGGATTGGGAGCCCCAGCATTTT. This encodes CASSLEGRDWEPQHF. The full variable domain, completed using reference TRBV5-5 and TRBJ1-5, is DAGVTQSPTHLIKTRGQQVTLRCSPISGHKSVSWYQQVLGQGPQFIFQYYEKEERGRGNFPDRFSARQFPNYSSELNVNALLLGDSALYLCASSLEGRDWEPQHFGDGTRLSIL.

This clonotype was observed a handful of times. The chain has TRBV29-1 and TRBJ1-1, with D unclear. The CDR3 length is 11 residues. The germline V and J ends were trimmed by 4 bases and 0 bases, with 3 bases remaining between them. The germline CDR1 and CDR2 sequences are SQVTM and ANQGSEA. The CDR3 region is CSVVMNTEAFF. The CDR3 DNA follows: TGCAGCGTTGTCATGAACACTGAAGCTTTCTTT.

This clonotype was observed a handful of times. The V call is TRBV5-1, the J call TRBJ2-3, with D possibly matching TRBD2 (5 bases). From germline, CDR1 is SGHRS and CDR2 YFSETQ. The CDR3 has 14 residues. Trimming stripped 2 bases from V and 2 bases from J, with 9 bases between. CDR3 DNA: TGCGCCAGCAGCTTAGCGGACTTCACAGATACGCAGTATTTT. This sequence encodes CASSLADFTDTQYF.

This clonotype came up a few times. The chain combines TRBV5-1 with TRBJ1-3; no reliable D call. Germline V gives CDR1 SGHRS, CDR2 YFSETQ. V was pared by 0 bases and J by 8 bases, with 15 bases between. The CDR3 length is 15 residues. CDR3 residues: CASSLDGTSTDTIYF. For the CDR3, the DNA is TGCGCCAGCAGCTTGGACGGTACTTCTACGGACACCATATATTTT.

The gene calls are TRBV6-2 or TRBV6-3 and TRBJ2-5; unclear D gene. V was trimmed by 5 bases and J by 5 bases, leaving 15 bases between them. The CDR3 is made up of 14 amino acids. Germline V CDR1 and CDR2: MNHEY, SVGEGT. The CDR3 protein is CASSPSGLRETQYF. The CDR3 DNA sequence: TGTGCCAGCAGTCCAAGTGGCCTTCGGGAGACCCAGTACTTC.

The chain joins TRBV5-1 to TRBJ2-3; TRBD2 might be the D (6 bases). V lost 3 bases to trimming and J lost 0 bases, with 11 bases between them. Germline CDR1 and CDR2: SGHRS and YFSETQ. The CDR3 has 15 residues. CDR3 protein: CASSWTTTSTDTQYF. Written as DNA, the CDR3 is TGCGCCAGCAGCTGGACTACCACTAGCACAGATACGCAGTATTTT.